Included here is one TCR beta chain sequence, with context. Its antigen is still unknown. Time point denoted: baseline pretreatment blood. Described treatment: 15 Gy SBRT to primary tumor, nephrectomy 4 weeks later. After SBRT, blood was collected at 2 and 4 weeks, plus baseline. Method: immunoSEQ multiplex PCR; TCRdb's copy keeps in-frame clones and lacks some. The sample has around 140,000 clones; 83% are singletons. Germline-derived CDR1 and CDR2 are SGDLS and YYNGEE. There are 15 residues in the CDR3. The germline V and J ends were trimmed by 4 bases and 0 bases, with 13 bases remaining between them. The data were obtained in a study of radiation and T cells in renal cell carcinoma. Overall study context: Nephrectomy followed 15 Gy stereotactic body radiation by 4 weeks. Study results and limitations: From baseline, blood top tumor clonotypes peaked at 2 weeks post-radiation.

V usage is TRBV9 and J usage is TRBJ1-2; D ambiguous. The sequence was obtained from a woman in her 50s with renal cell carcinoma. Sequenced material: blood, taken from a patient whose treatment included radiotherapy and nephrectomy. The CDR3 region has the DNA TGTGCCAGCAGCCCCCCCGGAGGAGCTAACTATGGCTACACCTTC. Translating it yields CASSPPGGANYGYTF.